A single sample is the source of the 27 T cell receptor beta chains below, sequenced in a study of T cell responses to AZD1222 COVID-19 vaccine. The assay was immunoSEQ multiplex PCR, and TCRdb's table has in-frame clones only and misses some. Among 150,000 to 250,000 clones listed, about 89% were seen once. Source: peripheral blood, taken 28 days after the second AZD1222 dose. These TCRs come from an adult who received the AZD1222 COVID-19 vaccine.

The CDR3, as DNA: TGTGCCAGCAGCCAAGCACGGACACCTGAAAAACTGTTTTTT. This translates into CASSQARTPEKLFF. J is TRBJ1-4 and V is TRBV3-1 (or the pseudogene TRBV3-2), with D possibly TRBD1 on 5 matching bases. The V gene lost 1 base and the J gene lost 7 bases, with 10 bases spanning the gap. Germline V CDR1 and CDR2: LGHDT, YNNKEL (reference sequence). This CDR3 region has 14 residues.

This clone was seen once. V and J are TRBV10-1 and TRBJ1-5, with no clear D. The CDR3 is made up of 16 amino acids. In germline, CDR1 is WNHNN, CDR2 SYGVQD (reference sequence). Trimming pared 6 bases from V and 0 bases from J, leaving 15 bases between. The CDR3 loop reads CASSLQKPYSNQPQHF. Written as DNA, the CDR3 is TGCGCCAGCAGCTTACAGAAACCCTATAGCAATCAGCCCCAGCATTTT.

The genes are TRBV5-1 and TRBJ2-1; TRBD1 agrees at 7 bases. The CDR3 sequence is 14 residues long. V trimming: 4 bases; J trimming: 4 bases; junction bases outside the gene matches: 5. Germline V gene sequence: CDR1 SGHRS, CDR2 YFSETQ. As DNA, the CDR3 is TGCGCCAGCAGCCCCCGGGACAGATACAATGAGCAGTTCTTC. Translating it yields CASSPRDRYNEQFF.

This rearrangement joins TRBV5-1 to TRBJ2-1; 9 bases align to TRBD1. Germline CDR1 SGHRS, CDR2 YFSETQ. The CDR3 extends over 15 amino acids. V shed 0 bases and J 7 bases; nucleotides not matched to a gene: 5. The CDR3 nucleotides are TGCGCCAGCAGCTTGGAGGGGACAGGGTTGAATGAGCAGTTCTTC. Translating it yields CASSLEGTGLNEQFF. The full variable domain, with the rest looked up from reference TRBV5-1 and TRBJ2-1, is KAGVTQTPRYLIKTRGQQVTLSCSPISGHRSVSWYQQTPGQGLQFLFEYFSETQRNKGNFPGRFSGRQFSNSRSEMNVSTLELGDSALYLCASSLEGTGLNEQFFGPGTRLTVL.

This clone appeared once. This chain uses TRBV5-1 with TRBJ1-4; no firm D call. Germline V gives CDR1 SGHRS, CDR2 YFSETQ. Trimming stripped 3 bases from V and 7 bases from J, with 10 bases between. The length of the CDR3 is 13 residues. CDR3 DNA: TGCGCCAGCAGCTCCCCGGGGAGTGAAAAACTGTTTTTT. Translation: CASSSPGSEKLFF.

The chain couples TRBV7-6 to TRBJ2-1, with a weak D call TRBD2 (6 bases). The CDR3 has 15 amino acids. V was pared by 0 bases and J by 4 bases, with 10 bases between. Germline assignment: CDR1 SGHVS and CDR2 FNYEAQ. CDR3 in DNA: TGTGCCAGCAGCTTAGCCGGGGGACCATACAATGAGCAGTTCTTC. It encodes CASSLAGGPYNEQFF.

The V and J genes are TRBV11-3 and TRBJ2-3, with D unresolved. Germline assignment: CDR1 SGHNT and CDR2 YENEEA. V was pared by 1 base and J by 0 bases, with 5 bases between. CDR3 length equals 14 residues. CDR3 protein: CASSLGVSTDTQYF. The CDR3 DNA sequence: TGTGCCAGCAGCTTAGGGGTGAGCACAGATACGCAGTATTTT.

V usage is TRBV7-8 and J usage is TRBJ1-5; D uncertain. The ends were cut back, 1 base at V and 2 bases at J, with 9 bases in the middle. The CDR3 is 15 amino acids. The germline V gene has CDR1 SGHVS and CDR2 FQNEAQ. CDR3 DNA sequence: TGTGCCAGCAGCTTAGGTAGGGTCGGCAATCAGCCCCAGCATTTT. This translates into CASSLGRVGNQPQHF.

This clone was seen only once. The chain employs TRBV6-4 and TRBJ2-6; the D call may be TRBD1 or TRBD2 (5 bases each). This CDR3 has 14 amino acids. CDR1 is MRHNA, CDR2 SNTAGT, per germline. V was trimmed by 3 bases and J by 2 bases, leaving 5 bases between them. This CDR3 reads CASSEGAGANVLTF. The CDR3 nucleotides are TGTGCCAGCAGTGAGGGGGCTGGGGCCAACGTCCTGACTTTC.

The chain links TRBV7-6 to TRBJ2-3; the D is unclear. Germline assignment: CDR1 SGHVS and CDR2 FNYEAQ. Trimming stripped 2 bases from V and 0 bases from J, with 12 bases between. CDR3 size: 16 residues. The CDR3, as DNA: TGTGCCAGCAGCTTAACTTCGACCTCTAGCACAGATACGCAGTATTTT. This encodes CASSLTSTSSTDTQYF.

The chain has TRBV9 and TRBJ1-6; perhaps TRBD1 as D (6 bases). The germline V gene has CDR1 SGDLS and CDR2 YYNGEE. Trimming cost V 4 bases and J 14 bases, with 19 bases left between them. CDR3 length: 14 amino acids. In nucleotides, the CDR3 is TGTGCCAGCAGCTCCAGGGCCCTAGGGGGGTCCCTCCACTTT. Encoded protein: CASSSRALGGSLHF.

CDR3 amino acids: CASSQDGVGGYTF. The CDR3, as DNA: TGCGCCAGCAGCCAAGATGGGGTGGGTGGCTACACCTTC. The rearrangement links TRBV4-1 to TRBJ1-2; no reliable D call. Trimming shortened V by 0 bases and J by 7 bases, and 9 bases separated the two germline ends. CDR3 length equals 13 residues. Germline V gene sequence: CDR1 MGHRA, CDR2 YSYEKL.

This chain connects TRBV5-4 to TRBJ1-1; D ambiguous. This CDR3 has 13 amino acids. Trimming stripped 1 base from V and 0 bases from J, with 4 bases between. Germline V gives CDR1 SGHNT, CDR2 YYREEE (reference sequence). CDR3 amino acids: CASSLHLNTEAFF. The CDR3 DNA follows: TGTGCCAGCAGCTTGCACCTGAACACTGAAGCTTTCTTT. The whole variable domain, filled in from reference TRBV5-4 and TRBJ1-1, reads ETGVTQSPTHLIKTRGQQVTLRCSSQSGHNTVSWYQQALGQGPQFIFQYYREEENGRGNFPPRFSGLQFPNYSSELNVNALELDDSALYLCASSLHLNTEAFFGQGTRLTVV.

The CDR3 here is CASSGQGGNQPQHF. In nucleotides, the CDR3 is TGTGCCAGCAGTGGACAGGGGGGCAATCAGCCCCAGCATTTT. The chain carries TRBV28 and TRBJ1-5; 10 positions match TRBD1. J was trimmed by 2 bases and V by 5 bases; bases with no gene match: 0. Germline V CDR1 and CDR2: MDHEN, SYDVKM. The CDR3 contains 14 residues.

The chain links TRBV28 to TRBJ1-4; TRBD1 is a possible D gene (5 bases). CDR3 length: 15 amino acids. CDR1 is MDHEN, CDR2 SYDVKM, per germline. V was shortened by 6 bases and J by 8 bases, with 19 bases between the two germline ends. Here the CDR3 reads CASRTSGTSHEKLFF. CDR3 DNA sequence: TGTGCCAGCAGGACATCCGGGACCAGCCACGAAAAACTGTTTTTT.

The table lists this clone with a count of one. As DNA, the CDR3 is TGTGCCAGCAGTATACTAGCGGGAAATAAGAATGAGCAGTTCTTC. Its protein product is CASSILAGNKNEQFF. The chain couples TRBV27 to TRBJ2-1; 10 bases are a match to TRBD2. The V gene's germline CDR1 is MNHEY and CDR2 SMNVEV (reference sequence). V gave up 5 bases and J gave up 7 bases; unmatched junction bases: 8. The CDR3 covers 15 residues.

The chain uses TRBV14 and TRBJ1-1; TRBD1 matches at 7 bases. Trimming took 1 base from V and 2 from J; bases not matched to a gene: 7. Per germline, CDR1 SGHDN and CDR2 FVKESK. The CDR3 extends over 16 amino acids. CDR3 residues: CASSQVGQTQNTEAFF. The CDR3 bases are TGTGCCAGCAGCCAAGTGGGACAGACTCAAAACACTGAAGCTTTCTTT.

V and J are TRBV5-4 and TRBJ1-6, with D perhaps TRBD1 (5 bases). Germline V gives CDR1 SGHNT, CDR2 YYREEE (reference sequence). Trimming removed 0 bases from V and 5 bases from J, with 18 bases in between. The CDR3 has 18 residues. DNA for the CDR3: TGTGCCAGCAGCTTGGCCGGCGGGGGTCCTTGGAATAATTCACCCCTCCACTTT. Encoded protein: CASSLAGGGPWNNSPLHF. The entire variable domain, with the rest obtained from reference TRBV5-4 and TRBJ1-6, is as follows: ETGVTQSPTHLIKTRGQQVTLRCSSQSGHNTVSWYQQALGQGPQFIFQYYREEENGRGNFPPRFSGLQFPNYSSELNVNALELDDSALYLCASSLAGGGPWNNSPLHFGNGTRLTVT.

This rearrangement joins TRBV7-9 to TRBJ2-4; the match to TRBD1 covers 8 bases. The CDR3 length is 15 residues. V was clipped by 3 bases and J by 8 bases; unmatched bases: 9. Per germline, CDR1 SEHNR and CDR2 FQNEAQ (reference sequence). CDR3 loop: CASSFTGGEGYIQYF. The CDR3 nucleotides read TGTGCCAGCAGCTTCACAGGGGGTGAGGGATACATTCAGTACTTC. Combining the CDR3 with reference TRBV7-9 and TRBJ2-4 gives the whole variable domain DTGVSQNPRHKITKRGQNVTFRCDPISEHNRLYWYRQTLGQGPEFLTYFQNEAQLEKSRLLSDRFSAERPKGSFSTLEIQRTEQGDSAMYLCASSFTGGEGYIQYFGAGTRLSVL.

The rearrangement links TRBV28 to TRBJ1-5, with D uncertain. The germline V and J ends were trimmed by 7 bases and 6 bases, with 13 bases remaining between them. Germline V lookup: CDR1 MDHEN, CDR2 SYDVKM. The CDR3 is 13 residues long. CDR3 sequence reads: CASKGGLGQPQHF. CDR3 nucleotides: TGTGCCAGCAAGGGAGGGCTAGGTCAGCCCCAGCATTTT.

This chain uses TRBV18 with TRBJ2-1; D may be TRBD1 (6 bases). The germline gives CDR1 KGHSH, CDR2 LQKENI. CDR3 length: 14 residues. Trimming shortened V by 4 bases and J by 6 bases, and 13 bases separated the two germline ends. CDR3 in DNA: TGTGCCAGCTCACTAGGATTAGGGGGCAATGAGCAGTTCTTC. Amino acid sequence: CASSLGLGGNEQFF.

This chain uses TRBV15 with TRBJ1-5, with D unclear. Trimming left V 0 bases short and J 7 bases short, with 10 bases between. The CDR3 consists of 14 residues. Germline lookup yields CDR1 LNHNV and CDR2 YYDKDF (reference sequence). The CDR3, as DNA: TGTGCCACCAGCAGAGATCTAAGAGGACAGCCCCAGCATTTT. Translation: CATSRDLRGQPQHF.

This clone was seen only once. This chain uses TRBV2 with TRBJ2-7; unclear D gene. Looked up from germline, CDR1 is SNHLY and CDR2 is FYNNEI. This CDR3 region has 14 residues. V was pared by 7 bases and J by 0 bases, with 13 bases between. The CDR3 protein is CASTPRASSYEQYF. CDR3 sequence (DNA): TGTGCCAGCACCCCCCGGGCCTCCTCCTACGAGCAGTACTTC.

This rearrangement joins TRBV4-2 to TRBJ1-1, with a tentative D call TRBD1 (5 bases). V was trimmed by 2 bases and J by 3 bases, leaving 13 bases between them. This CDR3 region has 15 residues. Germline CDR1 and CDR2: LGHNA and YNFKEQ. CDR3 in amino acids: CASSQFGRGDTEAFF. The CDR3 nucleotides are TGTGCCAGCAGCCAATTCGGGAGGGGTGACACTGAAGCTTTCTTT.

V and J are TRBV7-2 and TRBJ2-3; tentatively, D is TRBD1 (7 bases). Trimming removed 0 bases from V and 3 bases from J, with 13 bases in between. The CDR3 loop spans 16 amino acids. Germline CDR1 and CDR2: SGHTA and FQGNSA. In DNA, the CDR3 is TGTGCCAGCAGCTTAGCGGAGGGGGCGCGAACAGATACGCAGTATTTT. This translates into CASSLAEGARTDTQYF.

The chain's CDR3 is CAWSLGDSNQPQHF. The CDR3 DNA is TGTGCCTGGAGTTTAGGGGATAGCAATCAGCCCCAGCATTTT. The chain couples TRBV30 to TRBJ1-5, with TRBD1 as a possible D gene (5 bases). V was clipped by 2 bases and J by 0 bases, with 8 bases between them. The CDR3 length is 14 residues. From germline, CDR1 is GTSNPN and CDR2 SVGIG (reference sequence).

The V gene is TRBV30, the J gene TRBJ2-1; no firm D call. The germline V gene encodes CDR1 GTSNPN and CDR2 SVGIG (reference sequence). The CDR3 is 12 residues long. The V end lost 5 bases, the J end lost 5 bases, and 10 bases lay between the germline ends. This chain's CDR3 is CAWDTANNEQFF. CDR3 in DNA: TGTGCCTGGGATACAGCGAACAATGAGCAGTTCTTC.